This T cell receptor beta chain derives from a study of cytomegalovirus exposure and HLA in healthy donors. Study-wide background: Of around 400 genotyped donors, more than 75% grouped in the Caucasian-associated ancestry cluster. Points from the study as a whole: Some 16,000 TCR beta sequences were associated with HLA alleles at 0.05 false discovery rate in a later analysis. A later analysis by the authors found several of the most significant clusters apparently linked to common viral pathogens.

PCR involved 60 Vbeta and 13 Jbeta primers. Profiling relied on immunoSEQ multiplex PCR, and the TCRdb table lists in-frame clones only, not all of them. In the table there are some 190,000 clones, around 82% of which are singletons. CDR3 length: 13 amino acids. Germline CDR1 SQVTM, CDR2 ANQGSEA. With regard to this clone: Its target is not known. Germline is not matched at one junction end, which may reflect a read error. Other DNA sequences in the same sample also yield this CDR3.

Sequenced sample: PBMCs. The sequence derives from a man aged 18 to 35 in good health and CMV-seronegative. The chain joins TRBV29-1 to TRBJ2-5, with D possibly matching TRBD2 (6 bases). For the CDR3, the DNA is TGCAGCGGATGGACTCTGCGTCGGGAGACTCAGTACTTC. It is translated as CSGWTLRRETQYF.